This T cell receptor beta chain originates from a study of blood T cell repertoires in COVID-19. Profiling relied on immunoSEQ multiplex PCR, and the TCRdb table lists in-frame clones only, not all of them. The table lists about 210,000 clones, roughly nine tenths of them singletons. Between the trimmed V and J ends, which lost 0 bases and 3 bases, there was a span of 3 bases. Germline V gene data show CDR1 as SGHNT and CDR2 as YYREEE (reference sequence). The CDR3 spans 13 residues. The sample consisted of peripheral blood. The TCR originated in a man aged 35-49 years with acute or convalescent COVID-19. This chain joins TRBV5-4 and TRBJ2-2; D gene unclear. CDR3 region: CASSLVDTGELFF. DNA for the CDR3: TGTGCCAGCAGCTTGGTAGACACCGGGGAGCTGTTTTTT.